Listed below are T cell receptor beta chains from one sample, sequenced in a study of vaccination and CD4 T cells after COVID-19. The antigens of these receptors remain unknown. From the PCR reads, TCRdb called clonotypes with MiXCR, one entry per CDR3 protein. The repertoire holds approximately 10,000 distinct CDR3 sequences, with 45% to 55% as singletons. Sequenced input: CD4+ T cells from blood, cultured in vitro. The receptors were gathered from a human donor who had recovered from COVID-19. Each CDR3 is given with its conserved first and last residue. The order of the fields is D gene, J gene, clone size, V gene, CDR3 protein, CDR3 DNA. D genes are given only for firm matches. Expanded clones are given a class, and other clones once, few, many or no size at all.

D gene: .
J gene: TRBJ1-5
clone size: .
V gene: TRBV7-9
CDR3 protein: CASSPTGSTSAQHF
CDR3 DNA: TGTGCCAGCAGCCCAACAGGTTCGACTTCGGCCCAGCATTTT

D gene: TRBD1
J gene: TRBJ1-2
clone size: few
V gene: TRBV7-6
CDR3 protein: CASSSQGQGGYGYTF
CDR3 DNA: TGTGCCAGCAGCTCCCAAGGACAGGGAGGCTATGGCTACACCTTC

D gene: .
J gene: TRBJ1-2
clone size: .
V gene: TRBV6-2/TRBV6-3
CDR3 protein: CASRSDLVSGYTF
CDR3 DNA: TGTGCCAGCAGGTCAGATCTTGTGTCTGGCTACACCTTC

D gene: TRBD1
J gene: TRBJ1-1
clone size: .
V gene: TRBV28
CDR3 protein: CASSLVHRGSNTEAFF
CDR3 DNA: TGTGCCAGCAGTCTCGTTCACAGGGGGTCGAACACTGAAGCTTTCTTT

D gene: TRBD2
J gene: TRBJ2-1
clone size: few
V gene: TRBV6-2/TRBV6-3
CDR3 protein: CASSPQAGGSSYNEQFF
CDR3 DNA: TGTGCCAGCAGCCCTCAGGCGGGGGGGTCCTCCTACAATGAGCAGTTCTTC

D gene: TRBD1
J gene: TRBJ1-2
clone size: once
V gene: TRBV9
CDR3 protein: CASSGIRGQGLGYGYTF
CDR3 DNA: TGTGCCAGCAGCGGAATAAGGGGACAGGGGCTAGGCTATGGCTACACCTTC

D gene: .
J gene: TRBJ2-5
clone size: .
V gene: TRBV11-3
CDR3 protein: CASSLVGRWGETQYF
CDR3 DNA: TGTGCCAGCAGCTTAGTGGGCAGATGGGGGGAGACCCAGTACTTC

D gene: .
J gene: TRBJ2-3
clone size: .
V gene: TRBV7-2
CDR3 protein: CASSLVFGEYTQYF
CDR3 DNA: TGTGCCAGCAGCTTAGTTTTCGGGGAATATACGCAGTATTTT

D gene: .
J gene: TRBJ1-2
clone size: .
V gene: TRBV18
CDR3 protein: CASSPHESYGYTF
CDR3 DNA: TGTGCCAGCTCACCACACGAGTCCTATGGCTACACCTTC

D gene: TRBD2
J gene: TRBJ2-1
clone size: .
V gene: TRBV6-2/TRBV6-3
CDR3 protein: CASSPHGGSSSYNEQFF
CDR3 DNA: TGTGCCAGCAGTCCTCACGGGGGGTCAAGCTCCTACAATGAGCAGTTCTTC

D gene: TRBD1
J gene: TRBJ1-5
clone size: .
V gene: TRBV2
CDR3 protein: CASSGTGHSNQPQHF
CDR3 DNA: TGTGCCAGCAGCGGGACAGGGCATAGCAATCAGCCCCAGCATTTT

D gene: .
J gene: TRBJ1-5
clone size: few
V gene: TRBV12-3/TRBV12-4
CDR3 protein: CASSFQAGHQPQHF
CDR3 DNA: TGTGCCAGCAGTTTTCAGGCAGGGCACCAGCCCCAGCATTTT

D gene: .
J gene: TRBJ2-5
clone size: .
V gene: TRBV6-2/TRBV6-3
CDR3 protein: CASSYSIEGYLRETQYF
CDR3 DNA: TGTGCCAGCAGTTACTCGATAGAAGGGTACTTAAGGGAGACCCAGTACTTC

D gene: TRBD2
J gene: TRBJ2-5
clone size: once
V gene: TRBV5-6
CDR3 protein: CASSLVGGGKQETQYF
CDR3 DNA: TGTGCCAGCAGCTTGGTCGGCGGGGGGAAACAAGAGACCCAGTACTTC

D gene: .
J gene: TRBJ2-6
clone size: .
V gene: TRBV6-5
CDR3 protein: CASSYSPRSGANVLTF
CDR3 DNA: TGTGCCAGCAGTTACTCCCCCAGGTCTGGGGCCAACGTCCTGACTTTC

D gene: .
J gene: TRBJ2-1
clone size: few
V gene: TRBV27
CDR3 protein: CASSLNKYNEQFF
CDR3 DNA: TGTGCCAGCAGTTTAAACAAATACAATGAGCAGTTCTTC

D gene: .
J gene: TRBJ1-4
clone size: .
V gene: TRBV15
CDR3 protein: CATSRDSQIMNKLFF
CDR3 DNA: TGTGCCACCAGCAGAGATAGTCAGATAATGAATAAACTGTTTTTT

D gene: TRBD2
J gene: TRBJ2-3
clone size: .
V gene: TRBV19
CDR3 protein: CASSTGRGSGGPTDTQYF
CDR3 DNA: TGTGCCAGTAGTACCGGACGCGGTAGCGGGGGGCCCACAGATACGCAGTATTTT

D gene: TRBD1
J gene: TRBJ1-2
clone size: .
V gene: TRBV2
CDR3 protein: CASRDRGERYGYTF
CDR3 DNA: TGTGCCAGCAGGGACAGGGGAGAGAGGTATGGCTACACCTTC

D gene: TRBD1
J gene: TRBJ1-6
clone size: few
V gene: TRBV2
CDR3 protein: CASSKGQFASYNSPLHF
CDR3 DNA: TGTGCCAGCAGCAAGGGACAGTTTGCCTCCTATAATTCACCCCTCCACTTT

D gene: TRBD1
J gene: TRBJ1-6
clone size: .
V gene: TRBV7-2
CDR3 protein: CASSLGTGRGNSPLHF
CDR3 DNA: TGTGCCAGCAGCTTAGGGACAGGGCGAGGTAATTCACCCCTCCACTTT

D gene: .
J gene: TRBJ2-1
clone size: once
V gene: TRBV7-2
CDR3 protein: CASRGGLGTKNEQLF
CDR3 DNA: TGTGCCAGCAGGGGGGGTCTGGGTACCAAAAATGAGCAGCTCTTC

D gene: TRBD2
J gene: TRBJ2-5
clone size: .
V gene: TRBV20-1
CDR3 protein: CSARGKRGGLETQYF
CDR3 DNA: TGCAGTGCTAGAGGGAAACGCGGGGGGCTAGAGACCCAGTACTTC

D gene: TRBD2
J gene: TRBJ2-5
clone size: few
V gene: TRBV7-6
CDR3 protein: CASSLGTSGGTPQYF
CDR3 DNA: TGTGCCAGCAGCTTAGGGACTAGCGGGGGGACGCCCCAGTACTTC

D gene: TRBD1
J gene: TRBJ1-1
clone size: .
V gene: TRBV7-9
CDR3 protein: CASSLGDRGYTEAFF
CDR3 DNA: TGTGCCAGCAGCTTGGGGGACAGAGGGTACACTGAAGCTTTCTTT

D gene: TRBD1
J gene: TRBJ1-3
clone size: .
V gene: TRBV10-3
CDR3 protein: CAIRPGQGAPKSSGNTIYF
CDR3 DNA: TGTGCCATCAGGCCGGGACAGGGGGCACCTAAAAGCTCTGGAAACACCATATATTTT

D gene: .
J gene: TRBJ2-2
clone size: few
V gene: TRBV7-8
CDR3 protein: CASSLGGTGELFF
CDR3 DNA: TGTGCCAGCAGCTTGGGGGGAACCGGGGAGCTGTTTTTT

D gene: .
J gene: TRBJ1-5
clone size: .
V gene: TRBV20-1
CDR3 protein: CSARDYSRGKGNQPQHF
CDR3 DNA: TGCAGTGCTAGGGATTATTCCAGGGGTAAAGGCAATCAGCCCCAGCATTTT

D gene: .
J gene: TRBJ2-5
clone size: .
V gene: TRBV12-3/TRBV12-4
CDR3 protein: CASSLGQLQETQYF
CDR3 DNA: TGTGCCAGCAGTTTAGGGCAGCTACAAGAGACCCAGTACTTC

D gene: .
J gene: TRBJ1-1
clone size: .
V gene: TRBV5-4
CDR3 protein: CASTRLGGGNTEAFF
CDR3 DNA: TGTGCCAGCACCCGTTTGGGAGGGGGGAACACTGAAGCTTTCTTT

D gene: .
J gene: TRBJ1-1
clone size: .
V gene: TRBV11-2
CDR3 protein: CASSFPGRRVGTEAFF
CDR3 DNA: TGTGCCAGCAGCTTTCCGGGACGGCGAGTGGGTACTGAAGCTTTCTTT

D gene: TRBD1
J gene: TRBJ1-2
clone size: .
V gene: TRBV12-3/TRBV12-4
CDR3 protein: CASRMTGVYGYTF
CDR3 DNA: TGTGCCAGCAGAATGACAGGGGTCTATGGCTACACCTTC

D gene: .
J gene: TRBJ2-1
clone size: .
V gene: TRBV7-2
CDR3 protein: CASSLSGLTYNEQFF
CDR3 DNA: TGTGCCAGCAGCCTGTCGGGACTGACCTACAATGAGCAGTTCTTC

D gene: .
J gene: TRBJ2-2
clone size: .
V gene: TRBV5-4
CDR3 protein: CASSSGGHNTGELFF
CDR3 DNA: TGTGCCAGCAGCTCCGGGGGACACAACACCGGGGAGCTGTTTTTT

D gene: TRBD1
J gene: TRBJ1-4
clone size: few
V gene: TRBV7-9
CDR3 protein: CASSSGQGGEKLFF
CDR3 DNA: TGTGCCAGCAGCTCCGGACAGGGAGGTGAAAAACTGTTTTTT

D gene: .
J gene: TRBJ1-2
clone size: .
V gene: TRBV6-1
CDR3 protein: CASYPGGGSVYGYTF
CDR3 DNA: TGTGCCAGCTACCCCGGGGGGGGCAGCGTCTATGGCTACACCTTC

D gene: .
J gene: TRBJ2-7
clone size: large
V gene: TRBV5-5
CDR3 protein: CASTFRDGGEQYF
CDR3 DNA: TGTGCCAGCACCTTCCGGGATGGGGGCGAGCAGTACTTC

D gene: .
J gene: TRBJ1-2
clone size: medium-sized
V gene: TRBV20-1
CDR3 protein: CSANSLGATNYGYTF
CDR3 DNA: TGCAGTGCTAATAGTTTAGGGGCGACTAACTATGGCTACACCTTC

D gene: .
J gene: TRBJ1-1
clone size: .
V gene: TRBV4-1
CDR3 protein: CASSQPTRGNTEAFF
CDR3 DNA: TGCGCCAGCAGCCAACCCACCCGGGGAAACACTGAAGCTTTCTTT

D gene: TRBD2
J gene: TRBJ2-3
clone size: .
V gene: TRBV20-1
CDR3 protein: CSAREVAGVGADTQYF
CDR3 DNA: TGCAGTGCTAGAGAAGTAGCGGGGGTAGGAGCTGATACGCAGTATTTT

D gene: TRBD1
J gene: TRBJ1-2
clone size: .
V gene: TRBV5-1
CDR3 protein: CASSLVGQGGKGYTF
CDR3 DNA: TGCGCCAGCAGCTTGGTGGGACAGGGCGGCAAAGGCTACACCTTC

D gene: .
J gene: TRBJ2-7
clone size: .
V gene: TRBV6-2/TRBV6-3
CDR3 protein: CASGNPEGGVYEQYF
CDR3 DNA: TGTGCCAGCGGTAATCCCGAGGGGGGAGTATACGAGCAGTACTTC

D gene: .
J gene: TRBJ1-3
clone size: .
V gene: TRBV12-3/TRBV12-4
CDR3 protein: CASSLGGAAGNTIYF
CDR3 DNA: TGTGCCAGCAGTTTAGGGGGCGCGGCTGGAAACACCATATATTTT

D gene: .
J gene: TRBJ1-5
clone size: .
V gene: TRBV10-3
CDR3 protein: CAISESSFGVGDNQPQHF
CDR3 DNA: TGTGCCATCAGTGAGTCCTCATTTGGGGTTGGGGACAATCAGCCCCAGCATTTT

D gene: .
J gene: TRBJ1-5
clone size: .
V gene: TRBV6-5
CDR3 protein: CASSYSVDNNQPQHF
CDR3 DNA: TGTGCCAGCAGTTACTCGGTGGACAACAATCAGCCCCAGCATTTT

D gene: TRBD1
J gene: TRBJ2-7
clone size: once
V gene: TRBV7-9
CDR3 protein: CASTDKGQGAMEEQYF
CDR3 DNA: TGTGCCAGCACCGATAAGGGACAGGGCGCGATGGAGGAGCAGTACTTC

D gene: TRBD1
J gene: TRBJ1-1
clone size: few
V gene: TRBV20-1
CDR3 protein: CSASPRQGYTEAFF
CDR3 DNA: TGCAGTGCTTCGCCCCGACAGGGGTATACTGAAGCTTTCTTT

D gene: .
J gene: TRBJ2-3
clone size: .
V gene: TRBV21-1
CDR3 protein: CASRNPHRGGLRGADTQYF
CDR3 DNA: TGTGCCAGCAGGAACCCCCACCGGGGAGGCTTGAGGGGGGCAGATACGCAGTATTTT

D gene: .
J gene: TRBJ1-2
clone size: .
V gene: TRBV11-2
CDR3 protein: CASSLAFQLDKAYGPYGYTF
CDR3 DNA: TGTGCCAGCAGCTTAGCGTTTCAATTGGACAAGGCCTATGGGCCTTATGGCTACACCTTC

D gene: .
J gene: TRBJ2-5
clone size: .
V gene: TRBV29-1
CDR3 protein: CSAPQGETQYF
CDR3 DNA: TGCAGCGCGCCACAGGGAGAGACCCAGTACTTC

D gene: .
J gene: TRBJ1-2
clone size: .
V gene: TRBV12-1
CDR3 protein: CASSPPDGGSLNYGYTF
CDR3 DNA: TGTGCCAGCAGCCCTCCCGACGGAGGATCCCTTAACTATGGCTACACCTTC